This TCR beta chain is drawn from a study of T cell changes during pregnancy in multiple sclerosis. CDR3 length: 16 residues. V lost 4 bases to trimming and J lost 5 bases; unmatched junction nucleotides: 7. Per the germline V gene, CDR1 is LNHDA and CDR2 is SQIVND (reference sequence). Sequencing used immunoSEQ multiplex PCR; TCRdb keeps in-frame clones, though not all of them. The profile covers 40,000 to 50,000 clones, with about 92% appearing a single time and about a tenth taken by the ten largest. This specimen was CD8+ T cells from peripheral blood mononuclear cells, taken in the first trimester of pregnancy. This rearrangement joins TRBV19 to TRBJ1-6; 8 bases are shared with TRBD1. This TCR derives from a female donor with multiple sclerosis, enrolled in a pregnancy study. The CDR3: CASSKDRVEDNSPLHF. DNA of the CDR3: TGTGCCAGTAGTAAGGACAGGGTTGAGGATAATTCACCCCTCCACTTT.